These T cell receptor beta chains were read from a single sample in a study of blood T cell repertoires in COVID-19. TCRdb's table, derived via immunoSEQ multiplex PCR, lists solely in-frame clones and lacks some. Of some 80,000 clones listed, around nine tenths are singletons. Sequencing was carried out using peripheral blood. These receptors originate from a human donor in a cohort sampled during active COVID-19. Both conserved end residues are part of each CDR3. The D gene is left open where the match is weak. A row's size may be missing; if present it is once, few, many or a size class.

v_gene: TRBV7-9
j_gene: TRBJ1-2
abundance: .
d_gene: TRBD1
CDR3aa: CASSAPGQGSLGYTF
CDR3nt: TGTGCCAGCAGCGCCCCGGGACAGGGATCCCTTGGCTACACCTTC

v_gene: TRBV3-1/TRBV3-2
j_gene: TRBJ2-5
abundance: .
d_gene: .
CDR3aa: CASGSPLYF
CDR3nt: TGTGCCAGCGGCTCTCCTCTGTACTTC

v_gene: TRBV11-2
j_gene: TRBJ2-5
abundance: .
d_gene: TRBD2
CDR3aa: CASSLGTSGPLETQYF
CDR3nt: TGTGCCAGCAGCTTAGGGACTAGCGGCCCCCTCGAGACCCAGTACTTC

v_gene: TRBV19
j_gene: TRBJ1-2
abundance: few
d_gene: .
CDR3aa: CASSPQQNYGYTF
CDR3nt: TGTGCCAGTAGTCCGCAACAAAACTATGGCTACACCTTC

v_gene: TRBV4-3
j_gene: TRBJ2-2
abundance: once
d_gene: TRBD1
CDR3aa: CASSLTIRDSNTGELFF
CDR3nt: TGCGCCAGCAGCCTTACGATCCGGGACAGTAACACCGGGGAGCTGTTTTTT

v_gene: TRBV11-3
j_gene: TRBJ2-1
abundance: .
d_gene: TRBD2
CDR3aa: CASSLATSGGSSYNEQFF
CDR3nt: TGTGCCAGCAGCTTAGCGACTAGCGGGGGCAGCTCCTACAATGAGCAGTTCTTC

v_gene: TRBV6-6
j_gene: TRBJ2-1
abundance: .
d_gene: TRBD2
CDR3aa: CASSPQTSGSLRNEQFF
CDR3nt: TGTGCCAGCAGTCCTCAGACTAGCGGGAGCCTCCGGAATGAGCAGTTCTTC

v_gene: TRBV18
j_gene: TRBJ2-6
abundance: .
d_gene: TRBD1
CDR3aa: CASSTGTGSSGANVLTF
CDR3nt: TGTGCCAGCTCAACCGGGACAGGGAGCTCTGGGGCCAACGTCCTGACTTTC

v_gene: TRBV10-2
j_gene: TRBJ2-3
abundance: .
d_gene: TRBD2
CDR3aa: CASSGATSVTDTQYF
CDR3nt: TGCGCCAGCAGTGGGGCGACTAGCGTCACAGATACGCAGTATTTT

v_gene: TRBV7-2
j_gene: TRBJ2-7
abundance: .
d_gene: .
CDR3aa: CASSLVVPPGEQYF
CDR3nt: TGTGCCAGCAGCTTAGTTGTACCCCCAGGCGAGCAGTACTTC

v_gene: TRBV13
j_gene: TRBJ1-2
abundance: .
d_gene: .
CDR3aa: CASSRGGLTHGYTF
CDR3nt: TGTGCCAGCAGCCGGGGGGGACTCACCCATGGCTACACCTTC

v_gene: TRBV5-1
j_gene: TRBJ2-3
abundance: once
d_gene: TRBD2
CDR3aa: CASSFYQREATDTQYF
CDR3nt: TGCGCCAGCAGCTTTTACCAGCGGGAGGCCACAGATACGCAGTATTTT

v_gene: TRBV6-5
j_gene: TRBJ2-7
abundance: .
d_gene: TRBD1
CDR3aa: CASSFDRAGSYEQYF
CDR3nt: TGTGCCAGCAGTTTCGACAGGGCTGGGTCCTACGAGCAGTACTTC

v_gene: TRBV7-9
j_gene: TRBJ2-5
abundance: .
d_gene: TRBD2
CDR3aa: CASSRASGGVETQYF
CDR3nt: TGTGCCAGCAGCAGAGCTAGCGGGGGGGTTGAGACCCAGTACTTC

v_gene: TRBV15
j_gene: TRBJ2-7
abundance: few
d_gene: .
CDR3aa: CATSRDVGAYEQYF
CDR3nt: TGTGCCACCAGCAGAGACGTCGGGGCCTACGAGCAGTACTTC

v_gene: TRBV7-2
j_gene: TRBJ1-5
abundance: .
d_gene: .
CDR3aa: CASSLGQNQPQHF
CDR3nt: TGTGCCAGCAGCTTAGGGCAGAATCAGCCCCAGCATTTT

v_gene: TRBV5-1
j_gene: TRBJ2-1
abundance: .
d_gene: .
CDR3aa: CASSLVGGSYNEQFF
CDR3nt: TGCGCCAGCAGCTTGGTCGGGGGCTCCTACAATGAGCAGTTCTTC

v_gene: TRBV7-2
j_gene: TRBJ1-2
abundance: .
d_gene: .
CDR3aa: CASSTGTTNYGYTF
CDR3nt: TGTGCCAGCAGCACCGGGACAACCAACTATGGCTACACCTTC

v_gene: TRBV27
j_gene: TRBJ2-7
abundance: .
d_gene: .
CDR3aa: CASRPTNAYEQYF
CDR3nt: TGTGCCAGCAGGCCGACAAACGCCTACGAGCAGTACTTC

v_gene: TRBV5-1
j_gene: TRBJ1-5
abundance: .
d_gene: .
CDR3aa: CASSPDTNSNQPQHF
CDR3nt: TGCGCCAGCAGCCCGGACACCAATAGCAATCAGCCCCAGCATTTT

v_gene: TRBV15
j_gene: TRBJ2-1
abundance: once
d_gene: TRBD2
CDR3aa: CATSGQVTGTSGKHYTYNEQFF
CDR3nt: TGTGCCACCAGCGGACAAGTTACCGGGACTAGCGGGAAGCATTACACGTACAATGAGCAGTTCTTC

v_gene: TRBV6-4
j_gene: TRBJ2-2
abundance: few
d_gene: TRBD1
CDR3aa: CASSDSGTGDTGELFF
CDR3nt: TGTGCCAGCAGTGACTCTGGGACAGGCGACACCGGGGAGCTGTTTTTT

v_gene: TRBV7-8
j_gene: TRBJ2-5
abundance: .
d_gene: TRBD2
CDR3aa: CASSLLSSGGAPRETQYF
CDR3nt: TGTGCCAGCAGCCTCCTTTCTAGCGGGGGGGCCCCCAGAGAGACCCAGTACTTC

v_gene: TRBV5-1
j_gene: TRBJ1-3
abundance: .
d_gene: TRBD1
CDR3aa: CASSTDRGFSGNTIYF
CDR3nt: TGCGCCAGCAGCACGGACAGGGGGTTCTCTGGAAACACCATATATTTT

v_gene: TRBV28
j_gene: TRBJ1-2
abundance: .
d_gene: .
CDR3aa: CASSLYRVDDGYTF
CDR3nt: TGTGCCAGCAGTTTGTACAGGGTCGATGACGGCTACACCTTC

v_gene: TRBV2
j_gene: TRBJ2-7
abundance: .
d_gene: .
CDR3aa: CASFPGWSSYEQYF
CDR3nt: TGTGCCAGCTTCCCCGGATGGAGCTCCTACGAGCAGTACTTC

v_gene: TRBV19
j_gene: TRBJ1-2
abundance: once
d_gene: .
CDR3aa: CASTQGNYGYTF
CDR3nt: TGTGCCAGTACCCAGGGTAACTATGGCTACACCTTC

v_gene: TRBV4-3
j_gene: TRBJ1-4
abundance: .
d_gene: TRBD1
CDR3aa: CASSQQYRGSNEKLFF
CDR3nt: TGCGCCAGCAGCCAACAATACAGGGGGAGTAATGAAAAACTGTTTTTT

v_gene: TRBV11-2
j_gene: TRBJ1-3
abundance: few
d_gene: .
CDR3aa: CASSPGSTLGNTIYF
CDR3nt: TGTGCCAGCAGCCCAGGCAGTACGCTCGGAAACACCATATATTTT

v_gene: TRBV18
j_gene: TRBJ2-7
abundance: .
d_gene: TRBD1
CDR3aa: CASSPGQGKPYEQYF
CDR3nt: TGTGCCAGCTCGCCAGGACAGGGTAAACCCTACGAGCAGTACTTC

v_gene: TRBV4-2
j_gene: TRBJ2-3
abundance: .
d_gene: TRBD2
CDR3aa: CASSQVLAERTDTQYF
CDR3nt: TGTGCCAGCAGCCAAGTACTAGCGGAACGCACAGATACGCAGTATTTT

v_gene: TRBV7-3
j_gene: TRBJ2-1
abundance: once
d_gene: TRBD2
CDR3aa: CASSFLAGAEGEQFF
CDR3nt: TGTGCCAGCAGCTTTCTAGCGGGAGCGGAGGGTGAGCAGTTCTTC

v_gene: TRBV10-2
j_gene: TRBJ1-5
abundance: .
d_gene: .
CDR3aa: CASSLVNQPQHF
CDR3nt: TGCGCCAGCAGCCTCGTCAATCAGCCCCAGCATTTT

v_gene: TRBV2
j_gene: TRBJ2-3
abundance: .
d_gene: .
CDR3aa: CASGAGSTDTQYF
CDR3nt: TGTGCCAGCGGGGCGGGGAGCACAGATACGCAGTATTTT

v_gene: TRBV7-2
j_gene: TRBJ2-3
abundance: .
d_gene: TRBD2
CDR3aa: CASSPQRGGRDTQYF
CDR3nt: TGTGCCAGCAGCCCGCAGCGGGGGGGCCGAGATACGCAGTATTTT

v_gene: TRBV30
j_gene: TRBJ2-7
abundance: .
d_gene: TRBD1
CDR3aa: CAWSALTGAYEQYF
CDR3nt: TGTGCCTGGAGTGCCCTGACAGGGGCCTACGAGCAGTACTTC

v_gene: TRBV7-3
j_gene: TRBJ2-1
abundance: .
d_gene: TRBD2
CDR3aa: CASSSSSGTNNEQFF
CDR3nt: TGTGCCAGCAGCTCCTCTAGCGGGACTAACAATGAGCAGTTCTTC

v_gene: TRBV7-9
j_gene: TRBJ1-1
abundance: .
d_gene: .
CDR3aa: CASSRQGAMNTEAFF
CDR3nt: TGTGCCAGCAGCCGTCAGGGCGCCATGAACACTGAAGCTTTCTTT

v_gene: TRBV28
j_gene: TRBJ1-4
abundance: .
d_gene: .
CDR3aa: CASSPTGTATNEKLFF
CDR3nt: TGTGCCAGCAGTCCTACAGGGACCGCAACTAATGAAAAACTGTTTTTT

v_gene: TRBV5-1
j_gene: TRBJ2-7
abundance: .
d_gene: TRBD1
CDR3aa: CASSSGQGAAIEQYF
CDR3nt: TGCGCCAGCAGCTCGGGACAGGGGGCTGCCATCGAGCAGTACTTC

v_gene: TRBV27
j_gene: TRBJ2-5
abundance: .
d_gene: TRBD2
CDR3aa: CASSLLAGGPKTQYF
CDR3nt: TGTGCCAGCAGTTTGTTAGCGGGGGGGCCGAAGACCCAGTACTTC

v_gene: TRBV14
j_gene: TRBJ2-1
abundance: .
d_gene: .
CDR3aa: CASSQERGFSNNEQFF
CDR3nt: TGTGCCAGCAGCCAAGAACGGGGGTTCTCCAACAATGAGCAGTTCTTC

v_gene: TRBV18
j_gene: TRBJ1-3
abundance: .
d_gene: .
CDR3aa: CASTEDRGYSGNTIYF
CDR3nt: TGTGCCAGCACTGAGGACAGAGGTTACTCTGGAAACACCATATATTTT

v_gene: TRBV10-3
j_gene: TRBJ1-1
abundance: .
d_gene: .
CDR3aa: CAIRPQGQTEAFF
CDR3nt: TGTGCCATCAGACCACAGGGACAAACTGAAGCTTTCTTT

v_gene: TRBV9
j_gene: TRBJ2-1
abundance: .
d_gene: TRBD1
CDR3aa: CASSPTPGQGFGDNEQFF
CDR3nt: TGTGCCAGCAGCCCCACACCGGGACAGGGCTTTGGAGACAATGAGCAGTTCTTC

v_gene: TRBV5-1
j_gene: TRBJ2-5
abundance: .
d_gene: .
CDR3aa: CASSSNTGTQETQYF
CDR3nt: TGCGCCAGCAGCTCAAATACAGGGACCCAAGAGACCCAGTACTTC

v_gene: TRBV7-2
j_gene: TRBJ2-3
abundance: .
d_gene: .
CDR3aa: CASPTRNTDTQYF
CDR3nt: TGTGCTAGTCCTACGCGGAACACAGATACGCAGTATTTT